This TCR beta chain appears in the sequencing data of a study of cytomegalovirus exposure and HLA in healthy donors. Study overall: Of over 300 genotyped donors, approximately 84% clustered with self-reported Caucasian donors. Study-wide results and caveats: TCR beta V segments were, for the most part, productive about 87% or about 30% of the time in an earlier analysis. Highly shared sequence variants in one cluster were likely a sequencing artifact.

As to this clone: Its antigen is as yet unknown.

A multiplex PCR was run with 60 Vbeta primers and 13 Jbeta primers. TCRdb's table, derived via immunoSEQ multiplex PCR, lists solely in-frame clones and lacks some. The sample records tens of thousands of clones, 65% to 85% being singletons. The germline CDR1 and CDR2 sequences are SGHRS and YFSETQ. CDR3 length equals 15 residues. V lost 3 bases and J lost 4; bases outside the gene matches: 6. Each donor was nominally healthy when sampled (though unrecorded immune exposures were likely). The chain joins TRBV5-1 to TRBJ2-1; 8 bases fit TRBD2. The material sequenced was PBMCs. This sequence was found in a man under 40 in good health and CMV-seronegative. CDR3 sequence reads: CASSSAGGPYNEQFF. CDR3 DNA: TGCGCCAGCAGCTCGGCGGGGGGCCCTTACAATGAGCAGTTCTTC.